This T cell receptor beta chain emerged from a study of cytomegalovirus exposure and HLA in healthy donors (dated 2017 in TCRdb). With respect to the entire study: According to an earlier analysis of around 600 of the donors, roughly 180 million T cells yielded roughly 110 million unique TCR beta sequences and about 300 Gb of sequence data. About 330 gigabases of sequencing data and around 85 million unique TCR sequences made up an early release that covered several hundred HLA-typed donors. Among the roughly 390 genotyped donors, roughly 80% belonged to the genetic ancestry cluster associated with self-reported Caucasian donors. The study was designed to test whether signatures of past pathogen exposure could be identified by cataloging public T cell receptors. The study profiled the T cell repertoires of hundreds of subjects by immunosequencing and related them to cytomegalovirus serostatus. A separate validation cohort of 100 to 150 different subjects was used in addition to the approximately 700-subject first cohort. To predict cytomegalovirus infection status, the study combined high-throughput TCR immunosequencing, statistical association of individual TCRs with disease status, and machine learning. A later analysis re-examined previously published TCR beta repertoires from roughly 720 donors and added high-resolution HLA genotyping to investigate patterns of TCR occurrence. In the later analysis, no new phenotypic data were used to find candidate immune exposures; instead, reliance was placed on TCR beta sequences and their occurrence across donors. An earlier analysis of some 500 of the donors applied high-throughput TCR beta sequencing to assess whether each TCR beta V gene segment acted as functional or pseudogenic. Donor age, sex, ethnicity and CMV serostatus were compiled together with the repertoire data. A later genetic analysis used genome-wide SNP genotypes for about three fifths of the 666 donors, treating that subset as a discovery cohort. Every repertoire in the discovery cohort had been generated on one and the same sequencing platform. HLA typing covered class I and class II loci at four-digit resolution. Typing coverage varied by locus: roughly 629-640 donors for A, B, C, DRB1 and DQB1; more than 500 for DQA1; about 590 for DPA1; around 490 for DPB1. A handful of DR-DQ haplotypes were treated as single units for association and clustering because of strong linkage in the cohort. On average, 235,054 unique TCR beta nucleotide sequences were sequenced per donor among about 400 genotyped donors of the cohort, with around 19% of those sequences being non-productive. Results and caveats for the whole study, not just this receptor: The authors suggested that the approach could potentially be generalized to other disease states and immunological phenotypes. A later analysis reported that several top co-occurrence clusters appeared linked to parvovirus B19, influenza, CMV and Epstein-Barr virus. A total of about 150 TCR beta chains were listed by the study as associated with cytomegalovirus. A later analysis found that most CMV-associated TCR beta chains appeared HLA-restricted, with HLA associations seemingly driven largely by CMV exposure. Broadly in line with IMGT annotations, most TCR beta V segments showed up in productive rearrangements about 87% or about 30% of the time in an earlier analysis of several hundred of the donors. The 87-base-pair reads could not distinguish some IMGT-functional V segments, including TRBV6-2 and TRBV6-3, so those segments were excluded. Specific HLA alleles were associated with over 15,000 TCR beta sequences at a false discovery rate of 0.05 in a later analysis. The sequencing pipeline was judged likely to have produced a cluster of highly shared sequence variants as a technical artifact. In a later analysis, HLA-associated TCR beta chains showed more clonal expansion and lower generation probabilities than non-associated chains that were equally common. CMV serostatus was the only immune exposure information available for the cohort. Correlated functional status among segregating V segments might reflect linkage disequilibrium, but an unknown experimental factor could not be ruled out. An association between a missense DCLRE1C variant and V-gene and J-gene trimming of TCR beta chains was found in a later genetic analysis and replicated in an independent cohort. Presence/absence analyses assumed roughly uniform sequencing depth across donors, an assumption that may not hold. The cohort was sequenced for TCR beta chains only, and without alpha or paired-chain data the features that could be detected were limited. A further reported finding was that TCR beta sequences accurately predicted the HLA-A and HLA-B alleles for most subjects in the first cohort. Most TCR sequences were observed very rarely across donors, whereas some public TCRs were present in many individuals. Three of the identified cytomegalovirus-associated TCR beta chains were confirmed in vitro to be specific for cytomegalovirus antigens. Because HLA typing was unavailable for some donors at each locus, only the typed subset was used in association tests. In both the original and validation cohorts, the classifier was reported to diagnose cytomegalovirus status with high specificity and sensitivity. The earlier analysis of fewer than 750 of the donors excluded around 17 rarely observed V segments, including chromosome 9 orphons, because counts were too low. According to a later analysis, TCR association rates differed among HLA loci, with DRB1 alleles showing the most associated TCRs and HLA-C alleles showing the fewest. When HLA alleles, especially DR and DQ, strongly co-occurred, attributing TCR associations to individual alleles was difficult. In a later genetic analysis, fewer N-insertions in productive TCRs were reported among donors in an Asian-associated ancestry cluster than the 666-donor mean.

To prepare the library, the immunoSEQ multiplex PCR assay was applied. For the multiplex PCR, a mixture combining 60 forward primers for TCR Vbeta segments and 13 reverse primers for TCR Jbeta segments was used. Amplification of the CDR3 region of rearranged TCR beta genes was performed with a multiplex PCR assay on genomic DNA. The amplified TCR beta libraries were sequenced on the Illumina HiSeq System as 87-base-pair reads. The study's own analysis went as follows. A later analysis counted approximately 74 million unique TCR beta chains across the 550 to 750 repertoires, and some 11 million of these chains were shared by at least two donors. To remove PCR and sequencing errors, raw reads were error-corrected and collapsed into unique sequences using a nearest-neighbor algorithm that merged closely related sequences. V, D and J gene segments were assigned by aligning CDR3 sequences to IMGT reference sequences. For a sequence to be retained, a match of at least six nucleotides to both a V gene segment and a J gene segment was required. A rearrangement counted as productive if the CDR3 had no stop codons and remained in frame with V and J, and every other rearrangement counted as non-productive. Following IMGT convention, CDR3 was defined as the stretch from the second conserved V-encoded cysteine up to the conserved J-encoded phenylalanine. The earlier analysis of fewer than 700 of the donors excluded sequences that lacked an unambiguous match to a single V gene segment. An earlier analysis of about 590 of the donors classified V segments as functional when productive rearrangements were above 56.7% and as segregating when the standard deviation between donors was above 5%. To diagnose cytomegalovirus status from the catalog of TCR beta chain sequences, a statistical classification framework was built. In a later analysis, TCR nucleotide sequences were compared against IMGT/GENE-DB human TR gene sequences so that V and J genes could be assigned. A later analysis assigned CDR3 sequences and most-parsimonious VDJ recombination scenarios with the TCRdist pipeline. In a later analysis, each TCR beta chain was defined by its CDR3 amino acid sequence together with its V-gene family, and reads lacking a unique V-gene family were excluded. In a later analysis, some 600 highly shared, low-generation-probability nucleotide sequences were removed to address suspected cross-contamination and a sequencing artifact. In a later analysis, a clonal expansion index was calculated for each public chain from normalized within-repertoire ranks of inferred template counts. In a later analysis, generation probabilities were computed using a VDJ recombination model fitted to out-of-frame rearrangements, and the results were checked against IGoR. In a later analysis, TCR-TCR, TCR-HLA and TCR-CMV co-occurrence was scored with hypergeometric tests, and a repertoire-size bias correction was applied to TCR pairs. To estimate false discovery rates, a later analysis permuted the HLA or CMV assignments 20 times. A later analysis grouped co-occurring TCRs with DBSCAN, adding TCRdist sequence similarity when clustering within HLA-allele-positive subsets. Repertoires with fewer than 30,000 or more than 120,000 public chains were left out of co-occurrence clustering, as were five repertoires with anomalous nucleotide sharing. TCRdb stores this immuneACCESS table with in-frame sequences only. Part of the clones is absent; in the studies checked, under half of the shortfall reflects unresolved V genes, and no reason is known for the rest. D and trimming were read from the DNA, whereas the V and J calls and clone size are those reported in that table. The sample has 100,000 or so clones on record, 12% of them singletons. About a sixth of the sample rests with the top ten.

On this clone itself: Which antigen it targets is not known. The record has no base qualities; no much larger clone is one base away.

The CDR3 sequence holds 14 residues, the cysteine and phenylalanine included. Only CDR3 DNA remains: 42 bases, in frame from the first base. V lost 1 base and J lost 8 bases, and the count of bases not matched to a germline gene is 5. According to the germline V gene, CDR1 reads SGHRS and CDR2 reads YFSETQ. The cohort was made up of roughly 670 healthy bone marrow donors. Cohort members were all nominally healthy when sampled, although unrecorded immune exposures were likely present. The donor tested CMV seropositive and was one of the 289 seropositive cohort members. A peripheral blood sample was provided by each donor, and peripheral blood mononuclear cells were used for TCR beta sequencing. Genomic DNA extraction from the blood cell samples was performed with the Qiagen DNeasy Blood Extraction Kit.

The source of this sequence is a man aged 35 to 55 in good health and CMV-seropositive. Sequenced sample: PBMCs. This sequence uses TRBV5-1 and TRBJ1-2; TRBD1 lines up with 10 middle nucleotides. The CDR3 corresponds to CASSLSGTGEGYTF. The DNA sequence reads TGCGCCAGCAGCTTGTCTGGGACAGGGGAGGGCTACACCTTC.